Below, 14 T cell receptor beta chains from the same sample are listed, as sequenced in a study of identical twins. TCRdb fed the 5' RACE reads into MiXCR, producing one record per CDR3 protein. The sample has about 690,000 distinct CDR3 sequences; 5.5% to 7.5% are singletons. What was sequenced was naive T cells sorted from blood. These receptors were obtained from a man between 18 and 35 years old in good health.

This clonotype appeared many times. The CDR3 is CATSMRLAGYNEQFF. Written as DNA, the CDR3 is TGTGCCACCTCGATGCGACTAGCGGGTTACAATGAGCAGTTCTTC. The chain combines TRBV24-1 with TRBJ2-1; 10 bases agree with TRBD2. CDR1 and CDR2 from the germline V gene are KGHDR and SFDVKD. This CDR3 spans 15 amino acids. The ends lost 9 bases at V and 4 bases at J; junction bases unmatched: 8.

This clonotype has at least ten counts. This sequence joins TRBV27 and TRBJ1-5, with D hard to call. Looked up from germline, CDR1 is MNHEY and CDR2 is SMNVEV (reference sequence). The CDR3 consists of 14 residues. V shed 6 bases and J shed 0 bases, with 9 bases lying between them. The CDR3 reads CASSLSRSNQPQHF. The DNA for the CDR3 is TGTGCCAGCAGCCTCTCCCGTAGCAATCAGCCCCAGCATTTT.

This clonotype has at least ten counts. The chain is built from TRBV20-1 and TRBJ1-2, with D possibly TRBD1 on 6 matching bases. V lost 6 bases and J lost 4, with 21 bases in between. Germline lookup yields CDR1 DFQATT and CDR2 SNEGSKA (reference sequence). The CDR3 is made up of 15 amino acids. In DNA, the CDR3 is TGCAGTGCCATAGAGGGGTCAGGGGCATTCTATGGCTACACCTTC. Translated, it gives CSAIEGSGAFYGYTF.

The rearrangement uses TRBV28 and TRBJ2-5; a possible D gene is TRBD1 (5 bases). The CDR3 is made up of 14 amino acids. Germline V gene data show CDR1 as MDHEN and CDR2 as SYDVKM. The V and J ends lost 5 bases and 0 bases respectively, with 10 bases between them. CDR3 protein: CASSPRQYQETQYF. The CDR3 DNA follows: TGTGCCAGCAGTCCCCGACAGTACCAAGAGACCCAGTACTTC.

This clonotype was observed at least ten times. This rearrangement joins TRBV28 to TRBJ2-2, with 13 positions matching TRBD2. V gave up 7 bases and J gave up 8 bases; unmatched junction bases: 10. Germline assignment: CDR1 MDHEN and CDR2 SYDVKM. The CDR3 sequence is 16 residues long. CDR3 nucleotides: TGTGCCAGCACCCTAGGACTAGCGGGAGTCAAGGGGGAGCTGTTTTTT. Its protein product is CASTLGLAGVKGELFF.

There are many counts of this clonotype. The chain combines TRBV12-3 or TRBV12-4 with TRBJ2-3; weak D call: TRBD1 (5 bases). V was pared by 3 bases and J by 2 bases, with 12 bases between. This CDR3 is built from 15 residues. This CDR3 is CASSFTAGYTDTQYF. CDR3 bases: TGTGCCAGCAGTTTTACGGCAGGGTACACAGATACGCAGTATTTT.

This clonotype was observed at least ten times. The genes are TRBV5-1 and TRBJ2-1; unclear D gene. There are 15 residues in the CDR3. CDR1 is SGHRS and CDR2 is YFSETQ in the germline V gene. V was trimmed by 4 bases and J by 0 bases, leaving 11 bases between them. The CDR3 region is CASSPVFSSYNEQFF. The CDR3 DNA reads TGCGCCAGCAGCCCAGTCTTCAGCTCCTACAATGAGCAGTTCTTC.

This clonotype was detected ten times or more. The rearrangement joins TRBV7-2 to TRBJ2-3; possible D gene TRBD2, 5 bases. CDR1 and CDR2 from the germline V gene are SGHTA and FQGNSA. CDR3 size: 15 residues. The ends were cut back, 4 bases at V and 3 bases at J, with 14 bases in the middle. CDR3 DNA sequence: TGTGCCAGCAGCTCCCGCCGGGGAGAAACAGATACGCAGTATTTT. Translation: CASSSRRGETDTQYF.

This clonotype was seen repeatedly, ten times or more. This rearrangement joins TRBV27 to TRBJ1-5; D unresolved. This CDR3 spans 16 amino acids. Germline V gene lookup returns CDR1 MNHEY and CDR2 SMNVEV (reference sequence). The V end was cut by 6 bases, the J end by 0 bases, with 15 bases between. Written as DNA, the CDR3 is TGTGCCAGCAGGCCATCGGGAGCTTATAGCAATCAGCCCCAGCATTTT. Its translation is CASRPSGAYSNQPQHF.

This clonotype has more than one count but fewer than ten. V gene TRBV20-1 combines with J gene TRBJ2-5; the match to TRBD2 covers 7 bases. The CDR3 runs 13 residues. V lost 5 bases, J lost 2 bases, and 5 bases stayed unmatched. Germline values: CDR1 DFQATT, CDR2 SNEGSKA (reference sequence). In DNA form, the CDR3 reads TGCAGTGCTCCGGAGCGGGGACAAGAGACCCAGTACTTC. Translated: CSAPERGQETQYF.

This clonotype came up many times. The chain recombines TRBV29-1 with TRBJ1-1, with no clear D. The CDR3 loop spans 17 amino acids. The germline CDR1 and CDR2 sequences are SQVTM and ANQGSEA. V lost 0 bases and J 1 base, leaving 18 bases between the germline ends. The CDR3 bases are TGCAGCGTTGAAGATCTCCAAGCGGGGAGTTCGAACACTGAAGCTTTCTTT. Translated, it gives CSVEDLQAGSSNTEAFF.

This clonotype occurred many times. This chain links TRBV7-7 with TRBJ2-2; 8 bases agree with TRBD2. After removal of 3 bases from V and 8 bases from J, the junction contained 5 bases not matched to a gene. The V gene's germline CDR1 is SSHAT and CDR2 FNYEAQ (reference sequence). The CDR3 spans 14 residues. CDR3 sequence: CASSLSGSPGELFF. Here the CDR3 DNA reads TGTGCCAGCAGCTTGAGCGGGAGCCCGGGGGAGCTGTTTTTT.

The table lists this clonotype with many counts. V usage is TRBV7-3 and J usage is TRBJ2-1, with 9 nucleotides matching TRBD2. Losses at the gene ends were 4 bases for V and 6 bases for J; bases not matched to a gene: 13. Germline CDR1 and CDR2: SGHTA and FQGTGA. This CDR3 region has 17 residues. The CDR3 bases are TGTGCCAGCAGCTCTGGACTAGCGAAGACGTCAGGCAATGAGCAGTTCTTC. Translated: CASSSGLAKTSGNEQFF.

In this sample, this clonotype turned up many times. The J gene is TRBJ1-2, the V gene TRBV5-1; D is unresolved. Germline V CDR1 and CDR2: SGHRS, YFSETQ. The V end was cut by 3 bases, the J end by 2 bases, with 11 bases between. The CDR3 extends over 14 amino acids. The CDR3 coding sequence is TGCGCCAGCAGCTCCTCACCGGCCAACTATGGCTACACCTTC. Amino acids: CASSSSPANYGYTF.